This T cell receptor beta chain appears in the sequencing data of a study of cytomegalovirus exposure and HLA in healthy donors (dated by TCRdb to 2016 to 2017). Study-level background: According to a later analysis, the 120 or so validation repertoires were produced on the same platform as the roughly 600 repertoires of the first cohort. The study aimed to test whether signatures of past pathogen exposure could be identified by cataloging public T cell receptors. Besides the first cohort of about 730 subjects, a separate validation cohort made up of about 120 different subjects was used. To predict cytomegalovirus infection status, the study combined high-throughput TCR immunosequencing, statistical association of individual TCRs with disease status, and machine learning. The full study reports these points: Most TCR sequences were observed very rarely across donors, whereas some public TCRs were present in many individuals. In the study, about 150 TCR beta chains were listed as associated with cytomegalovirus. A later analysis lacked HLA typing for the validation cohort, so it scored co-occurrence in that cohort across all 110 or so repertoires. In vitro tests confirmed that a few of the cytomegalovirus-associated TCR beta chains recognize cytomegalovirus antigens. The classifier was reported to diagnose cytomegalovirus status with high specificity and sensitivity in both the original cohort and the validation cohort. A later analysis found that TCRs clustered in the first cohort also tended to co-occur in the 110 or so validation repertoires, with more than 90% of cluster scores above 0. It was suggested by the authors that the approach could potentially be generalized to other disease states and immunological phenotypes.

Remarks on this clone: The antigen this receptor binds is unknown. No much larger clonotype is one base removed from it; base qualities were not supplied.

Library construction relied on the immunoSEQ multiplex PCR assay. As for how the authors treated the data: A statistical classification framework was developed to diagnose cytomegalovirus status using the catalog of TCR beta chain sequences. TCRdb took this table from immuneACCESS and kept in-frame rearrangements with V and J called. Such tables lack part of the clones; where checked against another copy, unresolved V genes explain under half of the gap, and the rest is unexplained. V, J and clone size were drawn from that table, and D and trimming were deduced from the DNA. The sample has 180,000 or so clones on record, about 83% of them singletons. The ten largest make up roughly 1.4% of the sample. CDR1 MNHEY and CDR2 SVGAGI are derived from the germline V gene. The CDR3 runs 15 residues from the cysteine to the phenylalanine. The CDR3 DNA has 45 bases and is translated from base 1. V gives up 6 bases and J gives up 1 base, and the segment between their germline ends measures 15 bases.

The donors belonged to the validation cohort of roughly 120 subjects, which was separate from the approximately 660-subject first cohort. Sequences were obtained from PBMCs. The sequence came from a woman in her thirties in good health and CMV-seronegative. The receptor chain draws on TRBV6-5 and TRBJ1-1; 6 matching bases give a weak D call of TRBD1. The nucleotides are TGTGCCAGCAGCCCGGTGCGGGGGCCGAACACTGAAGCTTTCTTT. The translation is CASSPVRGPNTEAFF.